The table lists the clone carrying this T cell receptor beta chain with many counts. What it recognizes is unknown. The record originates from a study of shared clonotypes between healthy human individuals. The germline V and J ends were trimmed by 0 bases and 8 bases, with 17 bases remaining between them. The CDR3 is made up of 16 amino acids. The germline gives CDR1 SGHTA, CDR2 FQGNSA. Whole-study findings and limits: A generally larger estimated richness was seen in naive subsets than in memory subsets.

The repertoire was sequenced with immunoSEQ multiplex PCR; TCRdb's copy has only in-frame clones and lacks some. In the table there are approximately 980,000 clones, 76% of which are singletons. Sequencing input: memory CD4+ T cells sorted from blood. This sample's subset: CD45RA-negative fraction. This receptor was obtained from a man aged 18 to 29 in good health. The chain is built from TRBV7-2 and TRBJ1-3; D may be TRBD1 (5 bases). CDR3 sequence reads: CASSLAAGSLGHTIYF. Written as DNA, the CDR3 is TGTGCCAGCAGCTTAGCGGCAGGATCCCTGGGGCACACCATATATTTT.